This TCR beta chain was recorded in a study of PD-1 blockade in classical Hodgkin lymphoma. Study-level information: Patients were administered nivolumab (3 mg/kg intravenously) every 2 weeks. Study-wide results and caveats: The CD4+ diversity rise by C4D1 was clearest in complete responders.

Produced via immunoSEQ multiplex PCR; TCRdb's table is partial and in-frame only. This table holds approximately 20,000 clones, roughly nine tenths found once. Trimming shortened V by 6 bases and J by 8 bases, and 16 bases separated the two germline ends. This CDR3 comprises 14 residues. Germline CDR1 is MDHEN and CDR2 is SYDVKM. Time point given: cycle 4 day 1 (C4D1), after 5 to 7 weeks of nivolumab. All the patients suffered relapse after autologous stem cell transplantation, and brentuximab vedotin exposure differed. PBMCs, once thawed, yielded CD8+ T cells isolated by magnetic negative selection. To note about this clone: Antigen unknown.

The specimen comprised CD8+ T cells from blood, sampled before the fourth cycle of nivolumab. The sequence was collected from a human donor with classical Hodgkin lymphoma. The V and J genes are TRBV28 and TRBJ1-4; weak D call: TRBD1 (6 bases). CDR3 sequence (DNA): TGTGCCAGCAGAACCATAGGGGGGCGAGAAAAACTGTTTTTT. It specifies CASRTIGGREKLFF.